These 14 T cell receptor beta chains came from one sample sequenced in a study of shared clonotypes between healthy human individuals. Repertoires were generated with immunoSEQ multiplex PCR, while TCRdb's copy carries only in-frame clones and drops some. The sample consists of over 300,000 clones, around 86% of them appearing once. The sample taken for sequencing was memory CD8+ T cells sorted from blood. Subset indicated: CD45RO+ cells pooled with CCR7-negative TemRA cells. These receptors originate from a man younger than 35 in good health.

The chain couples TRBV7-9 to TRBJ2-2; 7 positions agree with TRBD2. The CDR3 spans 16 residues. The germline V gene has CDR1 SEHNR and CDR2 FQNEAQ (reference sequence). V shed 5 bases and J 5 bases; nucleotides not matched to a gene: 11. DNA of the CDR3: TGTGCCAGCAGCCCCCAAGGCGGGAGCGATACCGGGGAGCTGTTTTTT. It yields the protein CASSPQGGSDTGELFF.

The V and J genes are TRBV28 and TRBJ2-3; the match to TRBD2 covers 8 bases. J lost 5 bases, V lost 10 bases, and 17 bases had no gene match. The CDR3 sequence is 16 residues long. Per germline, CDR1 MDHEN and CDR2 SYDVKM. CDR3 in amino acids: CATNPEPGTRGDTQYF. CDR3 DNA: TGTGCCACCAACCCCGAACCCGGGACTAGGGGAGATACGCAGTATTTT.

The chain carries TRBV5-6 and TRBJ2-7, with 9 bases lining up with TRBD1. J lost 0 bases, V lost 6 bases, and 1 base had no gene match. This CDR3 has 13 residues. Germline V CDR1 and CDR2: SGHDT, YYEEEE. CDR3 in amino acids: CASTTGGSYEQYF. CDR3 nucleotide sequence: TGTGCCAGCACGACAGGGGGCTCCTACGAGCAGTACTTC.

The chain joins TRBV7-2 to TRBJ2-2; 7 bases agree with TRBD2. Trimming took 5 bases from V and 5 from J; bases not matched to a gene: 8. The germline CDR1 and CDR2 sequences are SGHTA and FQGNSA. CDR3 length equals 15 residues. CDR3 protein: CASSLAAGSTGELFF. The CDR3 bases are TGTGCCAGCAGCCTTGCAGCGGGGTCGACCGGGGAGCTGTTTTTT.

The V and J genes are TRBV6-5 and TRBJ1-5; D possibly corresponds to TRBD1 (5 bases). The CDR3 has 13 residues. Trimming took off 3 bases at V and 3 bases at J, with 6 bases between the two ends. Per the germline V gene, CDR1 is MNHEY and CDR2 is SVGAGI. CDR3 residues: CASSYGTNQPQHF. CDR3 in DNA: TGTGCCAGCAGTTATGGGACCAATCAGCCCCAGCATTTT.

This chain uses TRBV30 with TRBJ2-3, with D unresolved. This CDR3 is 10 amino acids long. Per the germline V gene, CDR1 is GTSNPN and CDR2 is SVGIG (reference sequence). Trimming removed 3 bases from V and 6 bases from J, with 4 bases in between. The CDR3 DNA reads TGTGCCTGGAGGGGTGATACGCAGTATTTT. It specifies CAWRGDTQYF.

The chain has TRBV4-1 and TRBJ2-7; TRBD1 is a possible D gene (6 bases). V gave up 1 base and J gave up 0 bases, with 19 bases separating them. The CDR3 is 18 amino acids. Germline V CDR1 and CDR2: MGHRA, YSYEKL. CDR3 nucleotides: TGCGCCAGCAGCCAAGTCACGATCAGGGGCACGGGCTCCTACGAGCAGTACTTC. Protein product: CASSQVTIRGTGSYEQYF.

V gene TRBV10-2 combines with J gene TRBJ2-7, with 9 bases matching TRBD1. J gave up 2 bases and V 8 bases, and 1 base lay outside the gene matches. The CDR3 loop spans 12 amino acids. The germline gives CDR1 WSHSY, CDR2 SAAADI. CDR3 region: CASGQGPYEQYF. DNA of the CDR3: TGCGCCAGCGGACAGGGGCCCTACGAGCAGTACTTC.

As DNA, the CDR3 is TGTGCCATCCAAGAAGATAACGGGTACACTGAAGCTTTCTTT. Its protein is CAIQEDNGYTEAFF. This chain joins TRBV10-3 and TRBJ1-1, with D unclear. The CDR3 totals 14 residues. V lost 8 bases, J lost 3 bases, and 16 bases lay in between. The germline CDR1 and CDR2 sequences are ENHRY and SYGVKD.

The chain links TRBV15 to TRBJ2-7, with 7 bases fitting TRBD2. With V trimmed by 5 bases and J by 5 bases, 6 bases remained unmatched. The CDR3 runs to 13 residues. In germline, CDR1 is LNHNV, CDR2 YYDKDF (reference sequence). DNA of the CDR3: TGTGCCACCAGCCTCCGGGAGGTCCACGAGCAGTACTTC. Amino acid sequence: CATSLREVHEQYF. Variable domain in full (rest from reference TRBV15 and TRBJ2-7): DAMVIQNPRYQVTQFGKPVTLSCSQTLNHNVMYWYQQKSSQAPKLLFHYYDKDFNNEADTPDNFQSRRPNTSFCFLDIRSPGLGDTAMYLCATSLREVHEQYFGPGTRLTVT.

The rearrangement uses TRBV6-1 and TRBJ2-7; 13 nucleotides line up with TRBD2. V shed 2 bases, J shed 6 bases, and the junction held 4 bases outside the gene matches. The CDR3 totals 15 residues. Germline V gives CDR1 MNHNS, CDR2 SASEGT. Here the CDR3 reads CASSESGLAGLEQYF. CDR3 bases: TGTGCCAGCAGTGAATCGGGACTAGCGGGACTCGAGCAGTACTTC.

The J gene is TRBJ1-1, the V gene TRBV29-1, with unresolved D. From germline, CDR1 is SQVTM and CDR2 ANQGSEA. CDR3 size: 13 residues. Trimming removed 0 bases at V and 1 base at J, with 6 bases between. CDR3 amino acids: CSVEETQNTEAFF. The CDR3 coding sequence is TGCAGCGTTGAAGAAACCCAGAACACTGAAGCTTTCTTT.

The rearrangement joins TRBV6-5 to TRBJ1-2; D gene unclear. Germline V gene data show CDR1 as MNHEY and CDR2 as SVGAGI. CDR3 length equals 14 residues. Trimming stripped 10 bases from V and 3 bases from J, with 18 bases between. The CDR3 DNA is TGTGCCACCTCCGGGGAGGGAGCTTACTATGGCTACACCTTC. Its translation: CATSGEGAYYGYTF.

The J gene is TRBJ1-2, the V gene TRBV6-5; D is uncertain. The CDR3 is made up of 13 amino acids. V was pared by 6 bases and J by 6 bases, with 14 bases between. Per germline, CDR1 MNHEY and CDR2 SVGAGI. CDR3 DNA sequence: TGTGCCAGCAGCCCGGGCCTTGGGAATGGCTACACCTTC. Its translation: CASSPGLGNGYTF.